A selection of T cell receptor beta chains follows, all from one sample in a study of blood T cell repertoires in COVID-19. Assay used: immunoSEQ multiplex PCR; TCRdb lists only in-frame clones, some missing. The sample comprises about 300,000 clones, 85% of which are singletons, and roughly 2.7% rests with the top ten. The sample comprised PBMCs or T cells enriched from blood (not recorded which). The origin of the receptors is a woman aged 45 to 65 who had recovered from COVID-19. CDR3s include the opening cysteine and the closing phenylalanine or tryptophan. Each record gives: clone size, J gene, V gene, D gene, CDR3 protein, CDR3 DNA. The D gene is left open where the match is weak. Size is stated for part of the rows, as once, few or many counts, or as a class when the clone is expanded.

-	TRBJ1-2	TRBV27	-	CASSPGGQINYGYTF	TGTGCCAGCAGTCCCGGTGGGCAGATTAACTATGGCTACACCTTC
-	TRBJ1-2	TRBV19	TRBD1	CASSPFPRDRRKSSGYTF	TGTGCCAGTAGTCCTTTCCCCAGGGACAGGAGAAAATCGAGTGGCTACACCTTC
-	TRBJ1-2	TRBV11-3	TRBD1	CASSPLRRGQGAEGYTF	TGTGCCAGCAGCCCCCTCAGGCGGGGACAGGGGGCTGAGGGCTACACCTTC
-	TRBJ2-5	TRBV5-4	TRBD1	CASSETGGQETQYF	TGTGCCAGCAGCGAAACAGGGGGTCAAGAGACCCAGTACTTC
-	TRBJ2-7	TRBV6-2/TRBV6-3	TRBD2	CASSYSREGTYEQYF	TGTGCCAGCAGTTACTCACGGGAGGGAACCTACGAGCAGTACTTC
few	TRBJ1-5	TRBV4-1	-	CASSQDRVSNQPQHF	TGCGCCAGCAGCCAAGACAGGGTTAGCAATCAGCCCCAGCATTTT
-	TRBJ1-5	TRBV30	-	CAWNLGSNQPQHF	TGTGCCTGGAATCTCGGTAGCAATCAGCCCCAGCATTTT
once	TRBJ2-6	TRBV2	-	CASRQGLGANVLTF	TGTGCCAGCAGACAGGGATTGGGGGCCAACGTCCTGACTTTC
-	TRBJ1-2	TRBV5-6	TRBD1	CASSSDRGRFGYTF	TGTGCCAGCAGCTCAGACAGGGGGCGTTTTGGCTACACCTTC
-	TRBJ2-1	TRBV7-8	TRBD1	CASSLAEDRDDNEQFF	TGTGCCAGCAGCTTAGCTGAGGACAGGGACGACAATGAGCAGTTCTTC
-	TRBJ1-5	TRBV19	TRBD1	CASSRTGRDQPQHF	TGTGCCAGTAGTCGGACAGGGAGGGACCAGCCCCAGCATTTT
-	TRBJ1-5	TRBV6-4	TRBD1	CASEGTGDVESNQPQHF	TGTGCCAGCGAAGGGACAGGGGATGTAGAAAGCAATCAGCCCCAGCATTTT
once	TRBJ2-4	TRBV7-9	TRBD2	CASSSPIAGGFNIQYF	TGTGCCAGCAGTTCCCCAATAGCGGGAGGATTTAACATTCAGTACTTC
-	TRBJ2-3	TRBV2	-	CASTTNGAGSTDTQYF	TGTGCCAGCACTACCAACGGAGCGGGTAGCACAGATACGCAGTATTTT
-	TRBJ1-1	TRBV28	-	CASSSLTGKGEAFF	TGTGCCAGCAGTAGCCTTACAGGGAAGGGGGAAGCTTTCTTT
-	TRBJ1-1	TRBV15	TRBD1	CATSRERDSEAFF	TGTGCCACCAGCAGAGAACGGGACAGTGAAGCTTTCTTT
once	TRBJ2-5	TRBV5-6	-	CASSLRGAQGETQYF	TGTGCCAGCAGCCTCCGAGGGGCCCAGGGGGAGACCCAGTACTTC
-	TRBJ2-1	TRBV9	TRBD1	CASSVDQGADNEQFF	TGTGCCAGCAGCGTAGATCAGGGGGCGGACAATGAGCAGTTCTTC
-	TRBJ1-1	TRBV5-1	-	CASSPPLGRNTEAFF	TGCGCCAGCAGCCCCCCGTTGGGGCGGAACACTGAAGCTTTCTTT
once	TRBJ2-7	TRBV10-1	-	CASSIFSYEQYF	TGCGCCAGCAGCATTTTCTCCTACGAGCAGTACTTC
-	TRBJ1-2	TRBV12-3/TRBV12-4	-	CASSLTGNYGYTF	TGTGCCAGCAGTCTCACGGGGAACTATGGCTACACCTTC
few	TRBJ1-1	TRBV28	-	CASSEILGVVNTEAFF	TGTGCCAGCAGTGAAATATTAGGAGTGGTGAACACTGAAGCTTTCTTT
-	TRBJ2-3	TRBV6-5	TRBD2	CASSYERLAGTDTQYF	TGTGCCAGCAGTTATGAGAGACTAGCGGGAACAGATACGCAGTATTTT
-	TRBJ1-4	TRBV7-2	TRBD1	CASSLMTGSEKLFF	TGTGCCAGCAGCTTAATGACAGGGAGTGAAAAACTGTTTTTT
-	TRBJ1-2	TRBV6-5	TRBD1	CAFGGTGTGYTF	TGTGCCTTCGGAGGGACAGGCACTGGCTACACCTTC
-	TRBJ1-1	TRBV5-1	-	CASSSNSLGEAFF	TGCGCCAGCAGCTCAAACAGCCTCGGTGAAGCTTTCTTT
-	TRBJ2-7	TRBV29-1	-	CSGIRDTVSYEQYF	TGCAGCGGCATCCGGGACACCGTCTCCTACGAGCAGTACTTC
once	TRBJ1-1	TRBV5-4	TRBD1	CASSSNRGAYAFF	TGTGCCAGCAGCTCGAACAGGGGTGCATACGCTTTCTTT
-	TRBJ1-1	TRBV30	-	CAWRADSRLEAFF	TGTGCCTGGAGAGCGGACAGTCGTCTTGAAGCTTTCTTT
-	TRBJ1-1	TRBV28	-	CASSNIMNTEAFF	TGTGCCAGCAGTAATATAATGAACACTGAAGCTTTCTTT
-	TRBJ1-4	TRBV18	TRBD1	CASSPGGGTGEKLFF	TGTGCCAGCTCACCCGGCGGTGGGACAGGGGAAAAACTGTTTTTT
-	TRBJ2-7	TRBV25-1	TRBD2	CASSPGLTTYEQYF	TGTGCCAGCAGTCCGGGACTAACAACCTACGAGCAGTACTTC
-	TRBJ2-1	TRBV5-1	TRBD2	CASSYMTSGRPGEQFF	TGCGCCAGCAGCTACATGACTAGCGGGAGGCCAGGTGAGCAGTTCTTC
-	TRBJ2-3	TRBV19	-	CASSIVMGTPAGVGTQYF	TGTGCCAGTAGTATAGTTATGGGGACACCGGCGGGAGTGGGTACGCAGTATTTT
-	TRBJ2-1	TRBV7-2	-	CASSLYVGGYEQFF	TGTGCCAGCAGCTTATATGTGGGAGGCTACGAGCAGTTCTTC
-	TRBJ2-5	TRBV6-2/TRBV6-3	TRBD2	CASSSGTSGEETQYF	TGTGCCAGCAGTTCCGGGACTAGCGGAGAAGAGACCCAGTACTTC
-	TRBJ1-5	TRBV6-5	TRBD1	CASRTGQGGQPQHF	TGTGCCAGCAGGACCGGACAGGGGGGTCAGCCCCAGCATTTT
-	TRBJ1-4	TRBV11-2	-	CASSQRPGSPTNEKLFF	TGTGCCAGCAGCCAGAGACCAGGCTCCCCAACTAATGAAAAACTGTTTTTT
-	TRBJ1-2	TRBV7-8	-	CASSSQPGRGADNYGYTF	TGTGCCAGCAGCTCCCAACCCGGGAGAGGGGCTGATAACTATGGCTACACCTTC
-	TRBJ1-6	TRBV27	-	CASTPRGRGRSPLHF	TGTGCCAGCACGCCGCGGGGCAGAGGCCGTTCACCCCTCCACTTT
-	TRBJ1-4	TRBV12-3/TRBV12-4	-	CASKQEIKLFF	TGTGCCAGCAAACAGGAGATAAAACTGTTTTTT
-	TRBJ2-1	TRBV11-3	-	CASSPRGSSSRNEQFF	TGTGCCAGCAGCCCCCGAGGAAGTAGTTCTCGGAATGAGCAGTTCTTC
-	TRBJ1-4	TRBV2	TRBD1	CASNWDSSATNEKLFF	TGTGCCAGCAACTGGGACAGCTCTGCAACTAATGAAAAACTGTTTTTT